The 14 T cell receptor beta chains listed next were all sequenced from one sample in a study of blood T cells in healthy people across ages. A second about 7 to 11 cycle PCR used barcoded and J-beta primers. TCRdb reprocessed the 5' RACE reads with MiXCR, giving one entry per CDR3 protein. This sample has over 600,000 distinct CDR3 sequences, with about half found just once. The sequenced sample was blood. These receptors were collected from a man older than 75 in good health.

V is TRBV4-1 and J is TRBJ2-1; D gene unclear. Germline V lookup: CDR1 MGHRA, CDR2 YSYEKL. Trimming shortened V by 4 bases and J by 8 bases, and 12 bases separated the two germline ends. The CDR3 is 13 amino acids. The CDR3 reads CASSLRTEDEQFF. The CDR3, as DNA: TGCGCCAGCAGCCTTAGAACCGAGGATGAGCAGTTCTTC.

This chain joins TRBV15 and TRBJ1-5; 7 bases align to TRBD1. After removal of 0 bases from V and 1 base from J, the junction contained 3 bases not matched to a gene. The CDR3 spans 16 residues. Germline-derived CDR1 and CDR2 are LNHNV and YYDKDF (reference sequence). The CDR3 is CATSREGTVSNQPQHF. In DNA form, the CDR3 reads TGTGCCACCAGCAGAGAGGGGACAGTCAGCAATCAGCCCCAGCATTTT.

The chain is built from TRBV12-3 or TRBV12-4 and TRBJ2-7, with 8 bases lining up with TRBD2. Germline trimming cut 1 base from V and 3 bases from J; bases unmatched to any gene: 2. This CDR3 spans 14 amino acids. CDR3 amino acids: CASSLGRGVYEQYF. The CDR3 DNA reads as TGTGCCAGCAGTTTAGGGCGGGGGGTCTACGAGCAGTACTTC.

The chain has TRBV29-1 and TRBJ2-6, with 7 nucleotides matching TRBD1. From germline, CDR1 is SQVTM and CDR2 ANQGSEA. After removal of 1 base from V and 0 bases from J, the junction contained 6 bases not matched to a gene. The length of the CDR3 is 17 residues. This chain's CDR3 is CSVEVWDRYSGANVLTF. In DNA, the CDR3 is TGCAGCGTTGAAGTGTGGGACAGATACTCTGGGGCCAACGTCCTGACTTTC.

The J gene is TRBJ2-2, the V gene TRBV29-1; D gene unclear. V was trimmed by 1 base and J by 4 bases, leaving 10 bases between them. Germline CDR1 SQVTM, CDR2 ANQGSEA. This CDR3 spans 14 amino acids. The CDR3 loop reads CSVEVVAGTGELFF. CDR3 nucleotides: TGCAGCGTTGAAGTCGTCGCAGGCACCGGGGAGCTGTTTTTT.

About this clonotype: The junction departs from the called germline gene at one end, perhaps through a read error. This chain joins TRBV5-1 and TRBJ2-5; 10 bases map to TRBD2. The J call may be in error: the DNA end matches TRBJ2-7 better. This CDR3 is 17 amino acids long. CDR1 is SGHRS and CDR2 is YFSETQ in the germline V gene. The CDR3 loop is CASSLDLSGRAPGEQYF. In nucleotides, the CDR3 is TGCGCCAGCAGTTTGGATCTCAGCGGGAGGGCCCCGGGCGAGCAGTACTTC.

This clonotype appeared a few times. The genes are TRBV18 and TRBJ2-7, with D tentatively TRBD2 (5 bases). This CDR3 spans 16 amino acids. The V gene lost 2 bases and the J gene lost 0 bases, with 14 bases spanning the gap. Germline CDR1 is KGHSH and CDR2 is LQKENI. Here the CDR3 reads CASSPRGQSRSYEQYF. In DNA, the CDR3 is TGTGCCAGCTCACCAAGAGGGCAGTCCCGCTCCTACGAGCAGTACTTC.

V gene TRBV5-8 combines with J gene TRBJ2-5; D may be TRBD1 (6 bases). The better agreement between TRBJ2-7 and the DNA end casts doubt on the J call. The CDR3 consists of 14 residues. Germline-derived CDR1 and CDR2 are SGHTS and YDEGEE. The CDR3 DNA is TGTGCCAGCAGCTTGATCAGGGGACCCCACGAGCAGTACTTC. Its translation: CASSLIRGPHEQYF.

There are a few counts of this clonotype. The V call is TRBV20-1, the J call TRBJ2-1; TRBD2 agrees at 7 bases. This CDR3 has 17 residues. CDR1 is DFQATT and CDR2 is SNEGSKA in the germline V gene (reference sequence). V lost 5 bases to trimming and J lost 4 bases; unmatched junction nucleotides: 17. The CDR3, as DNA: TGCAGTGCTCCTCCCGGAGTGGGAGCGGGACCTTACAATGAGCAGTTCTTC. As protein: CSAPPGVGAGPYNEQFF.

The chain employs TRBV28 and TRBJ2-3; D ambiguous. Trimming stripped 8 bases from V and 3 bases from J, with 6 bases between. The CDR3 length is 11 residues. Germline CDR1 MDHEN, CDR2 SYDVKM. CDR3 sequence: CASLYTDTQYF. CDR3 sequence (DNA): TGTGCCAGCCTGTATACAGATACGCAGTATTTT.

This clonotype has a single count. V usage is TRBV7-8 and J usage is TRBJ2-5; 8 nucleotides align to TRBD1. The J call may be incorrect, as the DNA end agrees better with TRBJ2-7. Germline values: CDR1 SGHVS, CDR2 FQNEAQ. This CDR3 has 14 amino acids. In DNA, the CDR3 is TGTGCCAGCAGCTTTCCGGGACAGGCGAGCGAGCAGTACTTC. Its translation: CASSFPGQASEQYF.

In its sample, this clonotype was seen a few times. The chain links TRBV18 to TRBJ2-5; possibly TRBD1 for D (6 bases). The J call may be faulty, since TRBJ2-7 better matches the DNA end. This CDR3 is built from 15 residues. The germline CDR1 and CDR2 sequences are KGHSH and LQKENI. CDR3: CASSDRQERFYEQYF. CDR3 nucleotides: TGTGCCAGCTCCGATCGACAGGAACGTTTCTACGAGCAGTACTTC.

J is TRBJ1-1 and V is TRBV7-9; 8 bases map to TRBD1. V dropped 5 bases and J dropped 0; count of bases not matched to a gene: 11. The germline CDR1 and CDR2 sequences are SEHNR and FQNEAQ (reference sequence). The CDR3 loop spans 17 amino acids. The CDR3 loop reads CASSLGQGNVMNTEAFF. The CDR3 nucleotides are TGTGCCAGCAGCCTAGGACAGGGCAACGTCATGAACACTGAAGCTTTCTTT.

The chain joins TRBV29-1 to TRBJ2-7; 8 bases line up with TRBD2. The V and J ends lost 6 bases and 1 base, in that order; junction bases with no gene match: 5. The V gene's germline CDR1 is SQVTM and CDR2 ANQGSEA. CDR3 length: 13 residues. This chain's CDR3 is CSVFIAGSYEQYF. DNA for the CDR3: TGCAGCGTCTTCATAGCGGGATCCTACGAGCAGTACTTC.